This T cell receptor (beta chain) is drawn from a study of identical twins. Regarding the study as a whole: Among beta out-of-frame sequences, excess sharing between twins appeared weaker. Zero-insertion results could be subject to partial confounding by invariant MAIT and iNKT cells.

TCRdb re-analysed the 5' RACE reads in MiXCR, keeping a single row per CDR3 protein. The sample contains hundreds of thousands of distinct CDR3 sequences, 8.5% to 9% of which appear only once. This clonotype has just a few counts. The antigen is unknown. This CDR3 has 15 amino acids. The J segment lost 1 base and the V segment lost 0 bases, leaving 6 bases of the junction unmatched. In germline, CDR1 is DFQATT, CDR2 SNEGSKA (reference sequence). The same specimen was also included in a second study, on yellow fever vaccine responses in identical twins. That source notes: Twins showed a vaccine T cell response that reportedly seemed partly convergent, partly personalized.

Sequenced sample: PBMCs. This clonotype was obtained from a woman between 18 and 29 years old in good health. The chain links TRBV20-1 to TRBJ2-7; 7 bases map to TRBD1. The CDR3 region is CSARDTGTASYEQYF. For the CDR3, the DNA is TGCAGTGCTAGAGATACAGGGACAGCGTCCTACGAGCAGTACTTC.